Included here is one T cell receptor beta chain sequence, with context. Sequenced by immunoSEQ multiplex PCR; TCRdb stores in-frame clones only, minus some. The sample has tens of thousands of clones, 75% to 90% seen once. This specimen comes from a study of blood T cell repertoires in COVID-19. Source material: peripheral blood. The clonotype comes from a man in his sixties with COVID-19, enrolled during active disease.

Here the CDR3 DNA reads TGCAGCGTTCGGGGACAGAACACCGGGGAGCTGTTTTTT. Its translation: CSVRGQNTGELFF. The chain carries TRBV29-1 and TRBJ2-2, with D possibly being TRBD1 (6 bases). This CDR3 region has 13 residues. Germline V CDR1 and CDR2: SQVTM, ANQGSEA. V lost 5 bases, J lost 1 base, and 8 bases lay in between.